One and the same sample provided the 14 T cell receptor beta chains below, sequenced in a study of T cell responses to AZD1222 COVID-19 vaccine. Sequencing used immunoSEQ multiplex PCR; TCRdb keeps in-frame clones, though not all of them. The repertoire holds some 150,000 clones, with approximately 88% as singletons. The specimen was peripheral blood, collected on day 0 of MenACWY control vaccination. The origin of the receptors is an adult in good health.

The V gene is TRBV7-3, the J gene TRBJ2-6; D gene ambiguous. Germline V gene sequence: CDR1 SGHTA, CDR2 FQGTGA. CDR3 length equals 16 residues. V lost 1 base to trimming and J lost 0 bases, with 7 bases between them. DNA of the CDR3: TGTGCCAGCAGCTTAAACCCCCTCTCTGGGGCCAACGTCCTGACTTTC. This sequence encodes CASSLNPLSGANVLTF.

The rearrangement links TRBV19 to TRBJ1-1, with 8 bases lining up with TRBD1. CDR3 length equals 15 residues. The germline gives CDR1 LNHDA, CDR2 SQIVND (reference sequence). With V trimmed by 1 base and J by 1 base, 2 bases remained unmatched. The CDR3 DNA is TGTGCCAGTAGTATAGGAGGGACAGGGAACACTGAAGCTTTCTTT. Translating it yields CASSIGGTGNTEAFF.

The chain links TRBV4-2 to TRBJ2-7, with D perhaps matching TRBD2 (6 bases). The germline V and J ends were trimmed by 0 bases and 3 bases, with 12 bases remaining between them. Germline values: CDR1 LGHNA, CDR2 YNFKEQ. The CDR3 covers 15 residues. Here the CDR3 reads CASSQEGDGSYEQYF. The CDR3 nucleotides are TGTGCCAGCAGCCAAGAAGGGGACGGGAGCTACGAGCAGTACTTC.

The chain employs TRBV6-5 and TRBJ2-5, with D unclear. Germline values: CDR1 MNHEY, CDR2 SVGAGI. The CDR3 contains 13 residues. Trimming pared 7 bases from V and 0 bases from J, leaving 9 bases between. The CDR3 is CASIPNHQETQYF. The CDR3 coding sequence is TGTGCCAGCATACCGAACCACCAAGAGACCCAGTACTTC.

The chain links TRBV19 to TRBJ2-5; 8 bases map to TRBD1. The CDR3 covers 14 residues. Germline CDR1 LNHDA, CDR2 SQIVND (reference sequence). The V and J ends lost 6 bases and 4 bases, in that order; junction bases with no gene match: 7. The CDR3: CASSMGDRIETQYF. The CDR3, as DNA: TGTGCCAGTAGCATGGGGGACAGGATAGAGACCCAGTACTTC.

J is TRBJ1-2 and V is TRBV5-1, with unresolved D. V was cut by 4 bases and J by 13 bases, with 17 bases left in between. Per germline, CDR1 SGHRS and CDR2 YFSETQ. This CDR3 contains 12 residues. The CDR3 sequence is CASSLSDGSSTF. CDR3 DNA sequence: TGCGCCAGCAGCCTATCGGACGGGTCTTCCACCTTC.

This chain joins TRBV19 and TRBJ2-1; 9 nucleotides match TRBD2. Losses at the gene ends were 7 bases for V and 5 bases for J; bases not matched to a gene: 6. Per germline, CDR1 LNHDA and CDR2 SQIVND (reference sequence). The CDR3 runs 14 residues. CDR3 DNA sequence: TGTGCCAGTATCCACAGCGGGAGGAACAATGAGCAGTTCTTC. This sequence encodes CASIHSGRNNEQFF.

The genes are TRBV6-5 and TRBJ1-5; D is possibly TRBD1 (5 bases). The CDR3 runs 14 residues. Per germline, CDR1 MNHEY and CDR2 SVGAGI. The V end lost 6 bases, the J end lost 7 bases, and 16 bases lay between the germline ends. The CDR3 nucleotides are TGTGCCAGCAGGAAATTGCAGGGAGACCAGCCCCAGCATTTT. Amino acids: CASRKLQGDQPQHF.

The chain links TRBV5-1 to TRBJ1-1; D call uncertain. The germline V gene has CDR1 SGHRS and CDR2 YFSETQ. V gave up 1 base and J gave up 4 bases, with 8 bases separating them. CDR3 size: 13 residues. Written as DNA, the CDR3 is TGCGCCAGCAGCTTGAATGAGGGCACTGAAGCTTTCTTT. It specifies CASSLNEGTEAFF.

The chain employs TRBV18 and TRBJ2-7; 8 nucleotides align to TRBD1. The CDR3 consists of 14 residues. The germline gives CDR1 KGHSH, CDR2 LQKENI. The V gene end was trimmed by 5 bases and the J gene end by 0 bases; junction bases not matched to a gene: 3. CDR3 sequence (DNA): TGTGCCAGCTCATCGGACAGGGCCTCCTACGAGCAGTACTTC. Translated, it gives CASSSDRASYEQYF.

The chain combines TRBV6-5 with TRBJ1-2, with D tentatively TRBD1 (5 bases). The CDR3 runs 14 residues. V was trimmed by 0 bases and J by 6 bases, leaving 11 bases between them. Germline V gene sequence: CDR1 MNHEY, CDR2 SVGAGI. In nucleotides, the CDR3 is TGTGCCAGCAGTTACTCGGCCGGGGGGGATGGCTACACCTTC. It specifies CASSYSAGGDGYTF.

V is TRBV7-2 and J is TRBJ1-4; D is possibly TRBD1 (6 bases). Trimming removed 5 bases from V and 8 bases from J, with 12 bases in between. Looked up from germline, CDR1 is SGHTA and CDR2 is FQGNSA. The CDR3 length is 13 residues. The CDR3 is CASSAGVGEKLFF. Written as DNA, the CDR3 is TGTGCCAGCAGCGCAGGGGTAGGGGAAAAACTGTTTTTT.

The chain carries TRBV6-5 and TRBJ1-1; D unresolved. This CDR3 comprises 11 residues. Germline CDR1 and CDR2: MNHEY and SVGAGI. Trimming left V 10 bases short and J 4 bases short, with 10 bases between. CDR3 sequence reads: CATHISTEAFF. The DNA for the CDR3 is TGTGCCACGCACATCAGCACTGAAGCTTTCTTT.

This rearrangement joins TRBV9 to TRBJ1-2, with 8 bases identical to TRBD1. The CDR3 covers 15 residues. Germline CDR1 reads SGDLS; CDR2 reads YYNGEE. Unmatched junction bases numbered 9, after V lost 3 bases and J lost 5 bases. The CDR3 protein is CASSGKTGGWYGYTF. The CDR3 nucleotides read TGTGCCAGCAGCGGAAAAACAGGGGGTTGGTATGGCTACACCTTC.